The text below deals with one T cell receptor beta chain. This record comes from a study of blood T cell repertoires in COVID-19. Study-wide context: Collection of acute and convalescent COVID-19 samples took place in the United States, Italy and Spain.

The data were produced by immunoSEQ multiplex PCR, yet TCRdb's version contains in-frame clones alone and is incomplete. The table records about 83,000 clones, around nine tenths of them present only once. Germline V gene sequence: CDR1 SGHTA, CDR2 FQGNSA. CDR3 length: 15 residues. V was trimmed by 5 bases and J by 0 bases, leaving 12 bases between them. The source is a woman older than 75 with active or convalescent COVID-19. The chain is built from TRBV7-2 and TRBJ2-3; weak D call: TRBD2 (6 bases). What was sequenced was peripheral blood. As DNA, the CDR3 is TGTGCCAGCAGCCGCCCGGGGGTAAGCACAGATACGCAGTATTTT. Translation: CASSRPGVSTDTQYF.